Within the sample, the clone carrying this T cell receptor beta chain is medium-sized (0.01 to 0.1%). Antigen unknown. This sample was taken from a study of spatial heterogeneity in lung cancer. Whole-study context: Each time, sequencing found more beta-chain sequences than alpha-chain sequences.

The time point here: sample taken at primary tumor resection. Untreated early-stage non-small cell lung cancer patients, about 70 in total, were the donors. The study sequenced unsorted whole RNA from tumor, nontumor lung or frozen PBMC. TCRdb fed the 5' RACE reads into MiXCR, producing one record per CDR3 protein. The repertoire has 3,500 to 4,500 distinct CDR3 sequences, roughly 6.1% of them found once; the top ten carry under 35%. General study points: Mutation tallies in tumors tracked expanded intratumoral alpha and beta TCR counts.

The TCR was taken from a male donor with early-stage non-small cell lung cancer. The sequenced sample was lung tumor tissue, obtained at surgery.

CDR3 DNA: TGTGCCAGCAGTTTACCCACAGGTACTGGGGCCAACGTCCTGACTTTC. It yields the protein CASSLPTGTGANVLTF. The chain has TRBV28 and TRBJ2-6; possible D gene TRBD1, 5 bases. Per the germline V gene, CDR1 is MDHEN and CDR2 is SYDVKM. The CDR3 loop spans 16 amino acids. The V gene lost 2 bases and the J gene lost 2 bases, with 10 bases spanning the gap.